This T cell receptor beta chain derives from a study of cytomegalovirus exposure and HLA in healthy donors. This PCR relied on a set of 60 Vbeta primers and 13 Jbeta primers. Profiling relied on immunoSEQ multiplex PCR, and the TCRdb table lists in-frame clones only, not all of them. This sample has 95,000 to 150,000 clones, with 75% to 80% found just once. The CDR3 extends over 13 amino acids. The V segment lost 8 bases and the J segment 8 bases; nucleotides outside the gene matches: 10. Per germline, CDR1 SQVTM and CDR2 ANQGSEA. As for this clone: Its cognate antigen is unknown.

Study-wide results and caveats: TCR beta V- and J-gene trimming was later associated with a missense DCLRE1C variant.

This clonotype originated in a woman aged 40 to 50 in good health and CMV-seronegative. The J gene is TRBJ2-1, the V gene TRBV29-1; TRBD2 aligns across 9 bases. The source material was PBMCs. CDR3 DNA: TGCAGCCTCAGGATAGCGGGAGTGGATGAGCAGTTCTTC. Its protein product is CSLRIAGVDEQFF.